The 13 T cell receptor beta chains in this list originate from one sample, sequenced in a study of response to subunit inactivated influenza vaccine. TCRdb ran MiXCR on the RT-PCR reads and lists one entry per CDR3 protein. The sample holds 450,000 to 550,000 distinct CDR3 sequences, about 25% seen once. Sequences were derived from CD4+ T cells sorted from PBMCs, sampled more than 4 days after vaccination. The receptors shown here come from a middle-aged man who received an inactivated influenza vaccine.

The sample holds a few counts of this clonotype. This chain joins TRBV25-1 and TRBJ2-1; D is uncertain. CDR3 size: 16 residues. Germline V gene sequence: CDR1 MGHDK, CDR2 SYGVNS. The V gene lost 4 bases and the J gene lost 4 bases, with 17 bases spanning the gap. Here the CDR3 reads CASSGADLKFYNEQFF. The CDR3 DNA reads TGTGCCAGCAGTGGAGCTGACCTAAAGTTTTACAATGAGCAGTTCTTC.

This clonotype has ten or more counts. The chain has TRBV5-6 and TRBJ2-5; weak D call: TRBD1 (6 bases). Germline CDR1 is SGHDT and CDR2 is YYEEEE. With 4 bases removed from V and 1 base from J, the gap between germline ends came to 17 bases. This CDR3 contains 16 residues. The CDR3 DNA sequence: TGTGCCAGCAGCATACCGACAGGAGTCTTCCAAGAGACCCAGTACTTC. Its protein product is CASSIPTGVFQETQYF.

The J gene is TRBJ2-2, the V gene TRBV2; 7 nucleotides match TRBD1. The germline V gene has CDR1 SNHLY and CDR2 FYNNEI. The CDR3 sequence is 13 residues long. With 8 bases clipped from V and 5 bases from J, the junction kept 5 bases outside the gene matches. The CDR3 sequence: CASSAGGTGELFF. CDR3 in DNA: TGTGCCAGCTCGGCAGGGGGTACCGGGGAGCTGTTTTTT.

The chain has TRBV6-1 and TRBJ2-1, with 8 nucleotides matching TRBD2. Losses at the gene ends were 6 bases for V and 0 bases for J; bases not matched to a gene: 7. CDR3 length equals 16 residues. CDR1 and CDR2 from the germline V gene are MNHNS and SASEGT. CDR3 nucleotide sequence: TGTGCCAGCAGAGCAATAGCGGGAAGCTCCTACAATGAGCAGTTCTTC. It encodes CASRAIAGSSYNEQFF.

This clonotype came up a few times. The V and J genes are TRBV7-2 and TRBJ2-3; the D is unclear. The CDR3 has 15 amino acids. V gave up 5 bases and J gave up 1 base, with 13 bases separating them. CDR1 and CDR2 (germline): SGHTA, FQGNSA. The DNA for the CDR3 is TGTGCCAGCAGCCCCTGGACCTCTCGCACAGATACGCAGTATTTT. Its protein product is CASSPWTSRTDTQYF.

The rearrangement uses TRBV10-3 and TRBJ1-5; D might be TRBD1 (6 bases). The V end lost 10 bases, the J end lost 0 bases, and 10 bases lay between the germline ends. Germline values: CDR1 ENHRY, CDR2 SYGVKD. CDR3 size: 13 residues. The chain's CDR3 is CATNRDSNQPQHF. The CDR3 region has the DNA TGTGCCACAAACAGGGATAGCAATCAGCCCCAGCATTTT.

V gene TRBV12-3 or TRBV12-4 combines with J gene TRBJ2-1; D perhaps matches TRBD2 (5 bases). Trimming removed 6 bases from V and 3 bases from J, with 9 bases in between. The CDR3 has 13 amino acids. CDR3 sequence: CASSPGFYNEQFF. DNA of the CDR3: TGTGCCAGCAGCCCGGGGTTCTACAATGAGCAGTTCTTC.

J is TRBJ2-7 and V is TRBV12-3 or TRBV12-4, with unresolved D. With 6 bases removed from V and 3 bases from J, the gap between germline ends came to 21 bases. This CDR3 has 16 amino acids. The CDR3 here is CASSPKEQGAYYEQYF. The CDR3 coding sequence is TGTGCCAGCAGCCCAAAAGAACAAGGCGCCTACTACGAGCAGTACTTC.

The rearrangement links TRBV7-9 to TRBJ2-3, with D perhaps matching TRBD2 (5 bases). Germline CDR1 SEHNR, CDR2 FQNEAQ (reference sequence). V was trimmed by 4 bases and J by 2 bases, leaving 13 bases between them. The CDR3 is 15 residues long. The CDR3 DNA sequence: TGTGCCAGCAGCTCACCTGACTACTACACAGATACGCAGTATTTT. This translates into CASSSPDYYTDTQYF.

This clonotype was detected a few times. This sequence joins TRBV10-2 and TRBJ2-2; D is uncertain. Trimming cost V 3 bases and J 3 bases, with 5 bases left between them. The germline V gene has CDR1 WSHSY and CDR2 SAAADI. This CDR3 is built from 13 residues. CDR3 sequence: CASSDWDTGELFF. The CDR3, as DNA: TGCGCCAGCAGTGACTGGGACACCGGGGAGCTGTTTTTT.

This clonotype came up many times. The V and J genes are TRBV25-1 and TRBJ2-3; D call uncertain. In germline, CDR1 is MGHDK, CDR2 SYGVNS. The V and J ends lost 6 bases and 15 bases respectively, with 34 bases between them. This CDR3 has 17 residues. The CDR3 sequence: CASRAVPPGASTGVLYF. The CDR3 DNA follows: TGTGCCAGCAGGGCCGTTCCCCCCGGAGCCTCGACTGGGGTATTATATTTT.

V usage is TRBV29-1 and J usage is TRBJ2-3; 7 bases are a match to TRBD2. This CDR3 is 16 amino acids long. CDR1 is SQVTM, CDR2 ANQGSEA, per germline. Trimming took 4 bases from V and 0 from J; bases not matched to a gene: 10. In DNA form, the CDR3 reads TGCAGCGTTGCCGGGTGGGAGGGCTCTAGCACAGATACGCAGTATTTT. Its protein product is CSVAGWEGSSTDTQYF.

This clonotype was recorded many times. An end of the junction differs from the germline gene, which may be a read error. The chain employs TRBV7-2 and TRBJ2-7; no firm D call. Germline loops: CDR1 SGHTA, CDR2 FQGNSA. The CDR3 has 13 residues. CDR3 DNA: TGCGCCAGCAGCTTGAGTTCTTCTTACGAGCAGTACTTC. This sequence encodes CASSLSSSYEQYF.